This is a list of T cell receptor beta chains from one sample in a study of cytomegalovirus exposure and HLA in healthy donors. Assay used: immunoSEQ multiplex PCR; TCRdb lists only in-frame clones, some missing. The sample gives under 150,000 clones, over 70% of which show up once; about 1.8% is in the top ten. Source material: PBMCs. Receptor source: a middle-aged woman in good health and CMV-seronegative. Both conserved end residues are part of each CDR3. A D gene is named only where the DNA matches it firmly. The size field is filled for only some rows; it gives once, few, many or a size class.

clone_size cdr3_length j_call v_call d_call cdr3_aa cdr3_nt
. 16 TRBJ2-1 TRBV19 . CASSIISGFSYNEQFF TGTGCCAGTAGTATAATATCGGGATTTTCCTACAATGAGCAGTTCTTC
. 16 TRBJ2-5 TRBV23-1 . CASSQSKPDTQETQYF TGCGCCAGCAGTCAATCGAAGCCGGACACTCAAGAGACCCAGTACTTC
. 16 TRBJ2-7 TRBV12-5 TRBD1 CASGLPARDRGNEQYF TGTGCTAGTGGTTTGCCCGCCCGGGACAGGGGAAACGAGCAGTACTTC
. 14 TRBJ2-1 TRBV27 TRBD2 CASSQGLAINEQFF TGTGCCAGCAGTCAGGGACTAGCGATCAATGAGCAGTTCTTC
. 11 TRBJ2-7 TRBV28 TRBD1 CASDRGYEQYF TGTGCCAGCGACAGGGGTTACGAGCAGTACTTC
. 15 TRBJ2-1 TRBV10-3 . CAISEVLEAYNEQFF TGTGCCATCAGTGAGGTCTTAGAGGCCTACAATGAGCAGTTCTTC
. 12 TRBJ1-1 TRBV30 . CAWNGGRAEAFF TGTGCCTGGAACGGGGGGAGGGCTGAAGCTTTCTTT
few 12 TRBJ1-2 TRBV6-5 . CASRALGGGYTF TGTGCCAGCAGAGCCCTCGGGGGTGGCTACACCTTC
. 17 TRBJ1-2 TRBV4-1 . CASSLGGGQPTLGGYTF TGCGCCAGCAGCCTTGGTGGCGGCCAGCCCACCCTCGGGGGCTACACCTTC
. 14 TRBJ2-2 TRBV4-1 . CASSQQGTTGELFF TGCGCCAGCAGCCAACAGGGAACGACCGGGGAGCTGTTTTTT
few 12 TRBJ2-5 TRBV5-3 TRBD2 CAEKRGEETQYF TGTGCCGAGAAGCGGGGAGAAGAGACCCAGTACTTC
. 13 TRBJ2-7 TRBV28 . CASSRAGTYEQYF TGTGCCAGCAGTCGGGCAGGGACCTACGAGCAGTACTTC
few 15 TRBJ2-5 TRBV27 . CASSLSKGRQETQYF TGTGCCAGCAGTTTATCGAAGGGGCGCCAAGAGACCCAGTACTTC
. 15 TRBJ1-2 TRBV9 . CASSVFDNPNYGYTF TGTGCCAGCAGCGTGTTCGACAATCCTAACTATGGCTACACCTTC
. 15 TRBJ2-7 TRBV5-1 TRBD1 CASSQTGVGSYEQYF TGCGCCAGCAGCCAAACAGGGGTGGGCTCCTACGAGCAGTACTTC
. 14 TRBJ2-7 TRBV27 TRBD1 CASSHRQGGYEQYF TGTGCCAGCAGTCATAGACAGGGTGGGTACGAGCAGTACTTC
. 15 TRBJ2-2 TRBV5-1 TRBD1 CASSLTGDDTGELFF TGCGCCAGCAGCTTGACAGGGGACGACACCGGGGAGCTGTTTTTT
. 14 TRBJ1-1 TRBV7-3 . CASSYGGPNTEAFF TGTGCCAGCAGCTACGGCGGTCCGAACACTGAAGCTTTCTTT
. 16 TRBJ2-3 TRBV6-1 . CASSEYGQVSTDTQYF TGTGCCAGCAGTGAATACGGACAAGTAAGCACAGATACGCAGTATTTT
. 13 TRBJ1-2 TRBV30 TRBD1 CAGRQGSTYGYTF TGTGCCGGGAGACAGGGCTCAACCTATGGCTACACCTTC
. 14 TRBJ1-1 TRBV7-9 TRBD1 CASSSDTGVTEAFF TGTGCCAGCAGCTCAGACACAGGGGTTACTGAAGCTTTCTTT
. 18 TRBJ2-5 TRBV27 TRBD2 CASSLSRGLAGGAETQYF TGTGCCAGCAGTTTATCTAGGGGACTAGCGGGAGGGGCTGAGACCCAGTACTTC
. 13 TRBJ1-4 TRBV30 TRBD1 CACSGTGEEKLFF TGTGCCTGCTCCGGGACAGGGGAAGAAAAACTGTTTTTT
. 17 TRBJ2-2 TRBV7-8 TRBD2 CASSLEASGINTGELFF TGTGCCAGCAGCTTAGAGGCTAGCGGGATTAACACCGGGGAGCTGTTTTTT
. 12 TRBJ1-2 TRBV28 . CASSFQVYGYTF TGTGCCAGCAGTTTCCAGGTCTATGGCTACACCTTC
. 16 TRBJ2-3 TRBV5-1 . CASSLGVGGATDTQYF TGCGCCAGCAGCTTAGGGGTTGGCGGGGCCACAGATACGCAGTATTTT
. 14 TRBJ1-3 TRBV7-9 TRBD1 CASSTQGAGNTIYF TGTGCCAGCAGCACACAGGGGGCTGGAAACACCATATATTTT
. 15 TRBJ1-2 TRBV28 TRBD1 CASSSGTGANYGYTF TGTGCCAGCTCGTCAGGGACAGGGGCTAACTATGGCTACACCTTC